Each of the 8 T cell receptor beta chains below was sequenced from the same sample in a study of blood T cell repertoires in COVID-19. Using immunoSEQ multiplex PCR, the repertoire was profiled, and TCRdb retains in-frame clones only, with some absent. The sample shows a few hundred thousand clones, around 87% of them seen only once. The specimen was peripheral blood. These receptors came from a woman between 45 and 60 years old who had recovered from COVID-19.

The V gene is TRBV2, the J gene TRBJ1-1; no reliable D call. Trimming left V 0 bases short and J 4 bases short, with 15 bases between. The CDR3 consists of 16 residues. Looked up from germline, CDR1 is SNHLY and CDR2 is FYNNEI. CDR3 bases: TGTGCCAGCAGTGAAGCGCAGACGGGGAGTCGCACTGAAGCTTTCTTT. Translation gives CASSEAQTGSRTEAFF. The full variable domain, with the rest looked up from reference TRBV2 and TRBJ1-1, is EPEVTQTPSHQVTQMGQEVILRCVPISNHLYFYWYRQILGQKVEFLVSFYNNEISEKSEIFDDQFSVERPDGSNFTLKIRSTKLEDSAMYFCASSEAQTGSRTEAFFGQGTRLTVV.

The chain uses TRBV5-1 and TRBJ2-2; D might be TRBD1 (5 bases). The length of the CDR3 is 16 residues. From germline, CDR1 is SGHRS and CDR2 YFSETQ. The V end lost 0 bases, the J end lost 3 bases, and 12 bases lay between the germline ends. The CDR3 here is CASSLEQGLHTGELFF. In nucleotides, the CDR3 is TGCGCCAGCAGCTTGGAGCAGGGTTTGCACACCGGGGAGCTGTTTTTT.

This clone was detected once. CDR3 DNA sequence: TGCAGTGCCGGGCGGGGTAACGAGCAGTACTTC. Translated, it gives CSAGRGNEQYF. The rearrangement links TRBV20-1 to TRBJ2-7, with D possibly being TRBD2 (6 bases). Trimming cost V 6 bases and J 5 bases, with 11 bases left between them. Germline CDR1 is DFQATT and CDR2 is SNEGSKA (reference sequence). There are 11 residues in the CDR3.

The genes are TRBV5-6 and TRBJ1-2; D may be TRBD1 (6 bases). CDR1 is SGHDT, CDR2 YYEEEE, per germline. V was trimmed by 6 bases and J by 2 bases, leaving 14 bases between them. The CDR3 is 14 residues long. The CDR3 sequence: CASTRTELNYGYTF. CDR3 coding DNA: TGTGCCAGCACCCGGACAGAATTAAACTATGGCTACACCTTC.

The chain joins TRBV2 to TRBJ1-5, with D maybe TRBD1 (6 bases). Trimming took 5 bases from V and 4 from J, leaving 12 bases between them. The germline V gene encodes CDR1 SNHLY and CDR2 FYNNEI. The CDR3 has 14 residues. CDR3 region: CASSSGVGNQPQHF. DNA for the CDR3: TGTGCCAGCAGTTCAGGGGTGGGGAATCAGCCCCAGCATTTT.

This chain connects TRBV11-3 to TRBJ2-1; no reliable D call. The CDR3 sequence is 13 residues long. V shed 5 bases and J shed 4 bases, with 9 bases lying between them. Germline V lookup: CDR1 SGHNT, CDR2 YENEEA. CDR3 nucleotide sequence: TGTGCCAGCAGCCAGGATCTATACAATGAGCAGTTCTTC. It specifies CASSQDLYNEQFF.

This chain joins TRBV2 and TRBJ2-4; 10 nucleotides agree with TRBD1. CDR3 size: 12 residues. Germline values: CDR1 SNHLY, CDR2 FYNNEI. With 7 bases clipped from V and 8 bases from J, the junction kept 2 bases outside the gene matches. The CDR3 DNA reads as TGTGCCAGCAATGGACAGGGGGACATTCAGTACTTC. Encoded protein: CASNGQGDIQYF.

J is TRBJ2-7 and V is TRBV3-1 (or the pseudogene TRBV3-2); no firm D call. V was shortened by 4 bases and J by 6 bases, with 10 bases between the two germline ends. Germline CDR1 LGHDT, CDR2 YNNKEL (reference sequence). The CDR3 has 12 amino acids. CDR3 in DNA: TGTGCCAGCAGCCGTACAAATTCCGAGCAGTACTTC. Translating gives CASSRTNSEQYF.